The entry below gives a single T cell receptor beta chain sequence along with its context. Its matching antigen is unknown. The CDR3 length is 14 residues. Germline V lookup: CDR1 GTSNPN, CDR2 SVGIG (reference sequence). Trimming took 4 bases from V and 2 from J; bases not matched to a gene: 8. This entry is derived from a study of a mutant IDH1 vaccine in newly diagnosed glioma. For the study at large: Eight vaccinations were given in weeks 1, 3, 5, 7, 11, 15, 19 and 23. General study findings and limits: Apparently unrelated to pseudoprogression were changes in the top peripheral T cell clonotypes. In about 93% of patients, immune responses induced by the vaccine occurred.

As to time point: week 23, last vaccination. What each vaccine dose contained was 300 ug of mutant IDH1 20-mer peptide, accompanied by topical imiquimod. The repertoire was sequenced with immunoSEQ multiplex PCR; TCRdb's copy has only in-frame clones and lacks some. The table lists roughly 30,000 clones, approximately 80% of them singletons. The rearrangement joins TRBV30 to TRBJ2-7, with 7 nucleotides matching TRBD1. The source is a woman in her 30s with glioma. Sequenced material: PBMCs, taken from a glioma patient whose treatment included an IDH1 peptide vaccine. CDR3 region: CAWNEGAMTYEQYF. The CDR3 nucleotides are TGTGCCTGGAATGAGGGGGCGATGACCTACGAGCAGTACTTC.